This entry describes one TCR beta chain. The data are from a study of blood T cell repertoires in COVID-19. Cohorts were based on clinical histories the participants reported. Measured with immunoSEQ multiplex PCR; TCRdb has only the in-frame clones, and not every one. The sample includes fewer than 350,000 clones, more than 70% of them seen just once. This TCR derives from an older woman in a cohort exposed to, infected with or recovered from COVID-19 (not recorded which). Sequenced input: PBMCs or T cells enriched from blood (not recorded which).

The CDR3 DNA follows: TGTGCCAGCAGTCCGCTCACAGGGGGATCTAACTATGGCTACACCTTC. Translating it yields CASSPLTGGSNYGYTF. The chain has TRBV27 and TRBJ1-2; TRBD1 matches 8 bases. In germline, CDR1 is MNHEY, CDR2 SMNVEV (reference sequence). This CDR3 is 16 amino acids long. With 5 bases clipped from V and 0 bases from J, the junction kept 8 bases outside the gene matches.